The present T cell receptor (beta chain) was sequenced within a study of T cells after yellow fever vaccination. Findings of the study overall: A secondary response was less intense yet reached its peak sooner, at day 5 versus 15. Only a small proportion of the clonotypes turned up in both the CD4 and the CD8 compartments, likely arising from convergent recombination.

5'RACE template switching produced TCR cDNA carrying a universal primer site and UMIs. Via MiXCR, TCRdb re-called the 5' RACE reads, giving one row per CDR3 protein. This table has 340,000 or so distinct CDR3 sequences, about an eighth appearing once. The CDR3 extends over 16 amino acids. From germline, CDR1 is LGHNA and CDR2 YNFKEQ. Trimming cost V 4 bases and J 6 bases; bases outside gene matches: 13. There are a few counts of this clonotype. The target antigen is unknown. J is TRBJ1-1 and V is TRBV4-2; TRBD1 matches at 8 bases. The specimen comprised CD4+ T cells sorted from PBMCs, sampled 15 days after the yellow fever booster vaccination. The sequence was collected from a man younger than 35 who received the YFV17D yellow fever vaccine. The CDR3 reads CASSPLQGAMRPEAFF. The CDR3 DNA reads as TGTGCCAGCAGCCCCCTCCAGGGGGCTATGAGGCCTGAAGCTTTCTTT.